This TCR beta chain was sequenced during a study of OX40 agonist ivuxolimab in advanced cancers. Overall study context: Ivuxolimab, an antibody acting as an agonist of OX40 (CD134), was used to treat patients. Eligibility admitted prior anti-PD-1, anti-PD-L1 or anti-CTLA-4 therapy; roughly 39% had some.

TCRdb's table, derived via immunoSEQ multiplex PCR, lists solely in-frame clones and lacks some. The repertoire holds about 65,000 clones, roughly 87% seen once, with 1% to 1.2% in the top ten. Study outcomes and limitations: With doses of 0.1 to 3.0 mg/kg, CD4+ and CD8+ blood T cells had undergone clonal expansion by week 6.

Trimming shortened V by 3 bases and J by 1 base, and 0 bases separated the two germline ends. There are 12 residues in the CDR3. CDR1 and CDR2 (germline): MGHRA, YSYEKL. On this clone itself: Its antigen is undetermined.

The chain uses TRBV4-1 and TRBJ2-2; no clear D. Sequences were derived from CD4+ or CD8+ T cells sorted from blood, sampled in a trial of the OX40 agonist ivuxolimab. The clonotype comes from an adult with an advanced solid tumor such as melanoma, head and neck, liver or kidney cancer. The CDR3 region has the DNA TGCGCCAGCAGCCAGAACACCGGGGAGCTGTTTTTT. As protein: CASSQNTGELFF.